A selection of T cell receptor beta chains follows, all from one sample in a study of OX40 agonist ivuxolimab in advanced cancers. Profiled with immunoSEQ multiplex PCR; TCRdb holds only in-frame clones, not every one. The sample has 150,000 to 170,000 clones; 85% to 95% are singletons. This sample comprised CD4+ or CD8+ T cells sorted from blood, obtained in a trial of the OX40 agonist ivuxolimab. These receptors originate from an adult with an advanced solid tumor such as melanoma, head and neck, liver or kidney cancer. CDR3s include the opening cysteine and the closing phenylalanine or tryptophan. A D gene is named only where the DNA matches it firmly. A clone size is listed for some rows: how often the clone was seen (once, few, many), or a class if it is expanded.

clone_size,d_call,v_call,j_call,cdr3_nt,cdr3_aa
NA,NA,TRBV7-9,TRBJ2-7,TGTGCCAGCAGCTTATACCCTCCGGTTTGGTCCGAGGAGCAGTACTTC,CASSLYPPVWSEEQYF
NA,NA,TRBV27,TRBJ1-2,TGTGCCAGCAGTTTAGATGATGCCCGACTACTCTATGGCTACACCTTC,CASSLDDARLLYGYTF
NA,TRBD1,TRBV6-5,TRBJ1-2,TGTGCCAGCAGTTACTCGGGACAGGGGTCTGGCTACACCTTC,CASSYSGQGSGYTF
few,NA,TRBV19,TRBJ1-2,TGTGCCAGTAGTAGGGCCACAGGGAACTATGGCTACACCTTC,CASSRATGNYGYTF
NA,TRBD1,TRBV19,TRBJ2-1,TGTGCCAGTAGCCGGGACAGGGGGTACAATGAGCAGTTCTTC,CASSRDRGYNEQFF
NA,TRBD1,TRBV9,TRBJ2-1,TGTGCCAGCAGCTCCCGGACAGGGGCACCTAATGAGCAGTTCTTC,CASSSRTGAPNEQFF
NA,NA,TRBV19,TRBJ2-6,TGTGCCAGTAGTATCCGGGGCGCCGGGGCCAACGTCCTGACTTTC,CASSIRGAGANVLTF
NA,TRBD2,TRBV28,TRBJ2-1,TGTGCCAGCAGTTACGGGCGGGGGGTCCCCTCCTACAATGAGCAGTTCTTC,CASSYGRGVPSYNEQFF
NA,NA,TRBV5-1,TRBJ1-5,TGCGCCAGCAGCTTGTTTGGTGGGCAGCCCCAGCATTTT,CASSLFGGQPQHF
NA,NA,TRBV7-7,TRBJ2-5,TGTGCCAGCAGCTTACGTCAGGGCCAAGAGACCCAGTACTTC,CASSLRQGQETQYF
NA,NA,TRBV5-1,TRBJ1-1,TGCGCCAGCAGCTTAGCGGGACTCATGAACACTGAAGCTTTCTTT,CASSLAGLMNTEAFF
NA,TRBD1,TRBV28,TRBJ1-3,TGTGCCAGCGGGGACAGCCAACGCTCTGGAAACACCATATATTTT,CASGDSQRSGNTIYF
NA,TRBD2,TRBV2,TRBJ2-1,TGTGCCAGCAGCCCCTTCGGGTCCTGGGGGGGGAATGAGCAGTTCTTC,CASSPFGSWGGNEQFF
NA,NA,TRBV20-1,TRBJ2-1,TGCAGTGCCGTTCCCTACAATGAGCAGTTCTTC,CSAVPYNEQFF
NA,NA,TRBV9,TRBJ2-7,TGTGCCAGCAGCGTAGGTCCTGATGGGAGTGAGCAGCACTTC,CASSVGPDGSEQHF
NA,TRBD1,TRBV7-8,TRBJ1-2,TGTGCCAGCAGCCCGACCGGGACAGTATTCTACACCTTC,CASSPTGTVFYTF
NA,TRBD2,TRBV6-5,TRBJ2-7,TGTGCCAGCAGTTACCGCACTAGCGGGAGTGGCGAGCAGTACTTC,CASSYRTSGSGEQYF
NA,NA,TRBV19,TRBJ2-7,TGTGCCAGTAGTATACGGGACTTCTCCTACGAGCAGTACTTC,CASSIRDFSYEQYF
once,TRBD2,TRBV5-8,TRBJ2-3,TGTGCCAGCAGCTTGGGAGCGGGGGGGCTGACAGATACGCAGTATTTT,CASSLGAGGLTDTQYF
NA,NA,TRBV23-1,TRBJ1-2,TGCGCCAGCAGTCAAATGCAGGGTACCTATGGCTACACCTTC,CASSQMQGTYGYTF
NA,NA,TRBV11-3,TRBJ2-7,TGTGCCAGCAGCCTCAACAGGGATTCCTACGAGCAGTACTTC,CASSLNRDSYEQYF
NA,NA,TRBV4-1,TRBJ1-1,TGCGCCAGCAGCCGTGGGGTGGGGAAGACTGAAGCTTTCTTT,CASSRGVGKTEAFF
NA,NA,TRBV6-6,TRBJ1-6,TGTGCCAGCAGCCCGACCTATTCACCCCTCCACTTT,CASSPTYSPLHF
NA,NA,TRBV2,TRBJ2-3,TGTGCCAGCTCCCGGACCAGCACAGATACGCAGTATTTT,CASSRTSTDTQYF
NA,NA,TRBV27,TRBJ1-2,TGTGCCAGCAGACTGACCAGGGGAGCGATTTTAGGCTACACCTTC,CASRLTRGAILGYTF
NA,NA,TRBV7-9,TRBJ1-3,TGTGCCAGCAGCTTAGGGCAGGGCTCCGGAAACACCATATATTTT,CASSLGQGSGNTIYF
once,TRBD2,TRBV27,TRBJ2-7,TGTGCCAGCAGCCCGACAGGGGGGACTAGCGGGTTTCGCGAGCAGTACTTC,CASSPTGGTSGFREQYF
NA,TRBD2,TRBV5-6,TRBJ2-5,TGTGCCAGCAGCACCCTAGCGGGGGGGCCTGTGGAGACCCAGTACTTC,CASSTLAGGPVETQYF
NA,NA,TRBV6-5,TRBJ1-2,TGTGCCAGCAGTTACGTGGGGACAACTAACTATGGCTACACCTTC,CASSYVGTTNYGYTF
NA,NA,TRBV5-1,TRBJ1-3,TGCGCCAGCAGCTTGGGGGAAATCATCTCTGGAAACACCATATATTTT,CASSLGEIISGNTIYF
NA,NA,TRBV9,TRBJ2-1,TGTGCCAGCAGCGTAGGAGGGCCCAATGAGCAGTTCTTC,CASSVGGPNEQFF
NA,NA,TRBV19,TRBJ1-3,TGTGCCAGTACCCACAGAGTGGCAGGATTTGGAAACACCATATATTTT,CASTHRVAGFGNTIYF
NA,NA,TRBV30,TRBJ2-1,TGTGCCTGGAAAACGACGTACAATGAGCAGTTCTTC,CAWKTTYNEQFF
NA,NA,TRBV18,TRBJ1-5,TGTGCCAGCTCACCAGACCCCAATCAGCCCCAGCATTTT,CASSPDPNQPQHF
NA,TRBD1,TRBV5-5,TRBJ1-2,TGTGCCAGCAGCCGGGGGGACAGTGGCTATGGCTACACCTTC,CASSRGDSGYGYTF
NA,NA,TRBV19,TRBJ1-3,TGTGCCAGCCTAAAAAGGGGGAGCTCTGGAAACACCATATATTTT,CASLKRGSSGNTIYF
NA,NA,TRBV28,TRBJ1-1,TGTGCCATCCACTCGACGGCGATGAACACTGAAGCTTTCTTT,CAIHSTAMNTEAFF
NA,TRBD2,TRBV15,TRBJ2-7,TGTGCCACCAGCAGAGATCCGGGAGGTTACGAGCAGTACTTC,CATSRDPGGYEQYF
NA,NA,TRBV18,TRBJ2-5,TGTGCCAGCTCACCAGGGACGGGTCGGGAGACCCAGTACTTC,CASSPGTGRETQYF
NA,TRBD1,TRBV7-2,TRBJ2-7,TGTGCCAGCAGCCCAACAGGGGCACGAGACTCCTACGAGCAGTACTTC,CASSPTGARDSYEQYF
NA,NA,TRBV7-9,TRBJ2-7,TGTGCCAGCAGCTTTCCGGGACCGACCTACGAGCAGTACTTC,CASSFPGPTYEQYF
NA,NA,TRBV7-2,TRBJ2-5,TGTGCCAGCAGACAGGATAACCAAGAGACCCAGTACTTC,CASRQDNQETQYF
NA,TRBD2,TRBV5-1,TRBJ2-3,TGCGCCAGCAGCCTCGGGCGGGAGTGGGGCACAGATACGCAGTATTTT,CASSLGREWGTDTQYF
NA,TRBD1,TRBV28,TRBJ2-7,TGTGCCAGCAGTTTTATAGGGGGCGGATCCTACGAGCAGTACTTC,CASSFIGGGSYEQYF
NA,TRBD2,TRBV5-8,TRBJ2-2,TGTGCCAGCAGCTCCCGACTAGCGGGGGCCCTGAACACCGGGGAGCTGTTTTTT,CASSSRLAGALNTGELFF
NA,NA,TRBV20-1,TRBJ2-7,TGCAGTGCTAGTGACTACTACGAGCAGTACTTC,CSASDYYEQYF
NA,NA,TRBV7-8,TRBJ1-1,TGTGCCAGCAGCTTCAACAGGGTGAGGAAGAACACTGAAGCTTTCTTT,CASSFNRVRKNTEAFF
NA,NA,TRBV5-4,TRBJ2-7,TGTGCCAGCAGCTTGGTTCGGGCAGAGCAGTACTTC,CASSLVRAEQYF
once,TRBD1,TRBV11-1,TRBJ2-5,TGTGCCAGCAGCCGAGACAGGGGGGAGACCCAGTACTTC,CASSRDRGETQYF
NA,TRBD1,TRBV5-6,TRBJ2-5,TGTGCCAGCAGCTTGAATGGCAGGGGGACCCAAGAGACCCAGTACTTC,CASSLNGRGTQETQYF
NA,TRBD1,TRBV5-4,TRBJ1-5,TGTGCCAGCAGCTTGGGGGGGACAGGGAAGAATCAGCCCCAGCATTTT,CASSLGGTGKNQPQHF
NA,TRBD1,TRBV19,TRBJ2-7,TGTGCCAGTAGTATTGACAGGGGGACTGGGGAGCAGTACTTC,CASSIDRGTGEQYF
NA,NA,TRBV5-6,TRBJ2-2,TGTGCCAGCAGCTTCCCGCGGGTTTCCACCGGGGAGCTGTTTTTT,CASSFPRVSTGELFF